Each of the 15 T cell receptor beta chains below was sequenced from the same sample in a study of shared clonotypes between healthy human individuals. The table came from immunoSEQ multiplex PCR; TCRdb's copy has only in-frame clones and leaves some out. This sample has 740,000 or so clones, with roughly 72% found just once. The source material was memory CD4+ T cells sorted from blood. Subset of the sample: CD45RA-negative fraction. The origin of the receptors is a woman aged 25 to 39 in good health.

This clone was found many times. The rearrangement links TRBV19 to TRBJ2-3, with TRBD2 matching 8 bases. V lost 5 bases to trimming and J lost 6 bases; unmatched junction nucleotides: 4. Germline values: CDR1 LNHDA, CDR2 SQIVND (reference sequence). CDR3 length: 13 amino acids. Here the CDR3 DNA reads TGTGCCAGTAGTCGGGAGGGGCTTGATACGCAGTATTTT. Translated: CASSREGLDTQYF.

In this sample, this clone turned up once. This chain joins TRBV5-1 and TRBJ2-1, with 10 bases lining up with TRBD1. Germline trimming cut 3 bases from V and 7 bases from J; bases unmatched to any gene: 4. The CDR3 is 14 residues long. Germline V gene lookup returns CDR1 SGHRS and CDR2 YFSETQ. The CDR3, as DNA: TGCGCCAGCAGCTCCGGGACAGGGGTTAATGAGCAGTTCTTC. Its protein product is CASSSGTGVNEQFF.

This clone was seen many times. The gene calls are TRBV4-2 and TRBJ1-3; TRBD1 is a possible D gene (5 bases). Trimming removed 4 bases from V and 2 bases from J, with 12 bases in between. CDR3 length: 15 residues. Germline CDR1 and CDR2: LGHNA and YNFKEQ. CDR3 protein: CASSLSRAPGNTIYF. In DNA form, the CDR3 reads TGTGCCAGCAGCCTCTCCAGGGCTCCTGGAAACACCATATATTTT.

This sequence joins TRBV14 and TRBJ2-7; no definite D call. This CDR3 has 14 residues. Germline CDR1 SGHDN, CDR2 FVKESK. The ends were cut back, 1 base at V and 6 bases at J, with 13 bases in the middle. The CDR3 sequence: CASSQAANLGEQYF. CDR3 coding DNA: TGTGCCAGCAGCCAAGCAGCCAACTTAGGCGAGCAGTACTTC.

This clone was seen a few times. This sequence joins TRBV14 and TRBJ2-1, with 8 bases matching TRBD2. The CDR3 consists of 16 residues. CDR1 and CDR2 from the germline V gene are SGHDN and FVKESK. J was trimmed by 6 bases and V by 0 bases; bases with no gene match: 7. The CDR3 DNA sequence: TGTGCCAGCAGCCAAGATGTAGGTAGCGGGGTCAATGAGCAGTTCTTC. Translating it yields CASSQDVGSGVNEQFF. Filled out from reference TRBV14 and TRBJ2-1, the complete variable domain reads EAGVTQFPSHSVIEKGQTVTLRCDPISGHDNLYWYRRVMGKEIKFLLHFVKESKQDESGMPNNRFLAERTGGTYSTLKVQPAELEDSGVYFCASSQDVGSGVNEQFFGPGTRLTVL.

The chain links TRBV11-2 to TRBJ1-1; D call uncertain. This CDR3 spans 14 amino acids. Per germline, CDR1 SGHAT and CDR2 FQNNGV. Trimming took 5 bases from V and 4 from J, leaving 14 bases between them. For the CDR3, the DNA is TGTGCCAGCAGCCCGGCGACCCCGGGCACTGAAGCTTTCTTT. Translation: CASSPATPGTEAFF.

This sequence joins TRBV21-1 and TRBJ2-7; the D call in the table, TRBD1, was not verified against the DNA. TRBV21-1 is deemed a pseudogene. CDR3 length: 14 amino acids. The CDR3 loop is CASSKVAGADEQYF. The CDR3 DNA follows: TGTGCCAGCAGCAAAGTAGCAGGGGCGGACGAGCAGTACTTC.

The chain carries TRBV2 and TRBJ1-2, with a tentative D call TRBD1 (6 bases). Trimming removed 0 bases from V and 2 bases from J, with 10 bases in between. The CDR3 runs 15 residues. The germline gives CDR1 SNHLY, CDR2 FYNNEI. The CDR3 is CASSEAWQGNYGYTF. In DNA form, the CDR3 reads TGTGCCAGCAGTGAAGCGTGGCAGGGGAACTATGGCTACACCTTC.

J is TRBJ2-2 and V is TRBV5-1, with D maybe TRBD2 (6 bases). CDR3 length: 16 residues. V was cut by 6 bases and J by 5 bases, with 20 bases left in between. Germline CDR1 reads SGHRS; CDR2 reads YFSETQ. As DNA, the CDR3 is TGCGCCAGCAACCCACCGGGCGGGGAGGAGACCGGGGAGCTGTTTTTT. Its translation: CASNPPGGEETGELFF.

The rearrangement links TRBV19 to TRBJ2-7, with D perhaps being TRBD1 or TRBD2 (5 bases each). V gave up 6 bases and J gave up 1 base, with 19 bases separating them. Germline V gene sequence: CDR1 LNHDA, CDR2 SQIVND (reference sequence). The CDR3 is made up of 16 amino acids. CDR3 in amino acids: CASSRSRGVESYEQYF. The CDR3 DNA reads TGTGCCAGTAGCCGATCCCGGGGCGTCGAGTCCTACGAGCAGTACTTC.

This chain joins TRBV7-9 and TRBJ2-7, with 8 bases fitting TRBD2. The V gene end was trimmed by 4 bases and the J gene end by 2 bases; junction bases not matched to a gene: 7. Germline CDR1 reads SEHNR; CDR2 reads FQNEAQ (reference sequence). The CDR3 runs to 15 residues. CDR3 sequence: CASSWSGSRAYEQYF. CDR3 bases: TGTGCCAGCAGCTGGAGCGGGAGCAGAGCCTACGAGCAGTACTTC.

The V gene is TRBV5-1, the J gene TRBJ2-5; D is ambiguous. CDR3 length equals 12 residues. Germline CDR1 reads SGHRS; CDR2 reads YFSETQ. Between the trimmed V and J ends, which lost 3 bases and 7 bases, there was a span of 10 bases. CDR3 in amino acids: CASSSLFGTQYF. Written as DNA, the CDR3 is TGCGCCAGCAGCTCACTGTTCGGGACCCAGTACTTC.

CDR3 bases: TGCGCCAGCAGTGAGTGGGCGGTGAGCTCTGGAAACACCATATATTTT. Encoded protein: CASSEWAVSSGNTIYF. The chain uses TRBV10-2 and TRBJ1-3, with D uncertain. The ends were cut back, 1 base at V and 0 bases at J, with 10 bases in the middle. Per germline, CDR1 WSHSY and CDR2 SAAADI. The CDR3 loop spans 16 amino acids.

The CDR3 DNA reads TGCAGCGTCGTAGAATCCTGGACTAGCGGGGGAGGTAATGAGCAGTTCTTC. As protein: CSVVESWTSGGGNEQFF. The chain recombines TRBV29-1 with TRBJ2-1, with 13 bases aligning to TRBD2. Germline assignment: CDR1 SQVTM and CDR2 ANQGSEA. V dropped 6 bases and J dropped 7; count of bases not matched to a gene: 15. This CDR3 spans 17 amino acids.

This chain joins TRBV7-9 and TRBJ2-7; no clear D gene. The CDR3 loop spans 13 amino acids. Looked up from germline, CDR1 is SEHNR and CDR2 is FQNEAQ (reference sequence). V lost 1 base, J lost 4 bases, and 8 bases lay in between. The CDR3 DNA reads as TGTGCCAGCAGCTTAGGGTCGGAATACGAGCAGTACTTC. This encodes CASSLGSEYEQYF.